The 23 T cell receptor beta chains presented below share a single source sample, sequenced in a study of cytomegalovirus exposure and HLA in healthy donors. The PCR was carried out with 60 Vbeta primers and 13 Jbeta primers. Assay used: immunoSEQ multiplex PCR; TCRdb lists only in-frame clones, some missing. Among about 130,000 clones listed, approximately 80% were seen once. Material for sequencing was PBMCs. All receptors come from a woman in her late teens or twenties in good health and CMV-seropositive.

The V and J genes are TRBV7-3 and TRBJ2-5; 9 nucleotides match TRBD1. CDR1 is SGHTA, CDR2 FQGTGA, per germline. After removal of 5 bases from V and 5 bases from J, the junction contained 6 bases not matched to a gene. This CDR3 contains 14 residues. CDR3 loop: CASSPTGGEETQYF. The CDR3 DNA sequence: TGTGCCAGCAGCCCAACAGGGGGCGAGGAGACCCAGTACTTC.

This rearrangement joins TRBV5-1 to TRBJ1-4; the D is unclear. The CDR3 is made up of 14 amino acids. Trimming removed 4 bases from V and 8 bases from J, with 15 bases in between. Germline V CDR1 and CDR2: SGHRS, YFSETQ. CDR3 loop: CASSPHKETEKLFF. The DNA of the CDR3 is TGCGCCAGCAGCCCCCACAAGGAGACCGAAAAACTGTTTTTT.

CDR3 bases: TGTGCCAGCAGCAGACAGCTTAGCTCCTACGAGCAGTACTTC. Amino acid sequence: CASSRQLSSYEQYF. This sequence joins TRBV7-3 and TRBJ2-7; perhaps TRBD1 as D (5 bases). Trimming removed 5 bases at V and 0 bases at J, with 11 bases between. The CDR3 extends over 14 amino acids. Germline V gene data show CDR1 as SGHTA and CDR2 as FQGTGA. The variable domain in full, with the rest retrieved from reference TRBV7-3 and TRBJ2-7, is GAGVSQTPSNKVTEKGKYVELRCDPISGHTALYWYRQSLGQGPEFLIYFQGTGAADDSGLPNDRFFAVRPEGSVSTLKIQRTERGDSAVYLCASSRQLSSYEQYFGPGTRLTVT.

The chain recombines TRBV4-2 with TRBJ2-2, with TRBD1 matching 11 bases. In germline, CDR1 is LGHNA, CDR2 YNFKEQ. The CDR3 totals 17 residues. J gave up 4 bases and V 0 bases, and 4 bases lay outside the gene matches. The CDR3 DNA follows: TGTGCCAGCAGCCAAGATCCGGGACAGGGGGGCACCGGGGAGCTGTTTTTT. Translation gives CASSQDPGQGGTGELFF.

V gene TRBV28 combines with J gene TRBJ2-3; maybe TRBD2 (6 bases). Looked up from germline, CDR1 is MDHEN and CDR2 is SYDVKM. There are 17 residues in the CDR3. V lost 5 bases and J lost 3, with 21 bases in between. CDR3 sequence: CASSTGDSSRGTDTQYF. For the CDR3, the DNA is TGTGCCAGCAGTACGGGGGATAGCTCCCGGGGTACAGATACGCAGTATTTT.

The rearrangement links TRBV5-6 to TRBJ2-5; the D gene is possibly TRBD2 (5 bases). The CDR3 runs 14 residues. V shed 4 bases and J shed 4 bases, with 14 bases lying between them. Per the germline V gene, CDR1 is SGHDT and CDR2 is YYEEEE. Here the CDR3 DNA reads TGTGCCAGCAGCCATGAGCGAGAGGGAGAGACCCAGTACTTC. It yields the protein CASSHEREGETQYF.

V gene TRBV6-1 combines with J gene TRBJ2-7, with a possible D match to TRBD1 (6 bases). The V end was cut by 3 bases, the J end by 9 bases, with 15 bases between. Germline V CDR1 and CDR2: MNHNS, SASEGT. This CDR3 has 13 residues. CDR3 sequence: CASSDRTVSWQYF. CDR3 DNA sequence: TGTGCCAGCAGTGACCGGACAGTTTCTTGGCAGTACTTC.

In nucleotides, the CDR3 is TGCGCCAGCAGCCTTTCCGTTGCAACTAATGAAAAACTGTTTTTT. It is translated as CASSLSVATNEKLFF. The V and J genes are TRBV4-1 and TRBJ1-4; D is unclear. Trimming took off 4 bases at V and 0 bases at J, with 9 bases between the two ends. The V gene's germline CDR1 is MGHRA and CDR2 YSYEKL. The CDR3 has 15 residues.

This chain connects TRBV5-1 to TRBJ2-1; 8 bases map to TRBD1. The V segment lost 2 bases and the J segment 8 bases; nucleotides outside the gene matches: 15. The length of the CDR3 is 17 residues. Germline CDR1 and CDR2: SGHRS and YFSETQ. DNA of the CDR3: TGCGCCAGCAGCTTAAACCCCGGGACAGGAGGGGTGGATGAGCAGTTCTTC. Its protein product is CASSLNPGTGGVDEQFF.

The rearrangement uses TRBV12-5 and TRBJ2-7; 7 bases line up with TRBD1. The CDR3 runs 16 residues. The V gene's germline CDR1 is LGHNT and CDR2 FRNRAP. Trimming at V came to 6 bases and at J to 1 base, leaving 12 bases not matched to a gene. The CDR3 loop is CASGPGQPDPSYEQYF. Written as DNA, the CDR3 is TGTGCTAGTGGACCGGGACAGCCTGATCCATCCTACGAGCAGTACTTC.

The V and J genes are TRBV2 and TRBJ1-4, with D possibly being TRBD1 (5 bases). Trimming took 7 bases from V and 9 from J, leaving 15 bases between them. The CDR3 has 13 amino acids. CDR1 is SNHLY and CDR2 is FYNNEI in the germline V gene. The CDR3 protein is CASTGEGRKKLFF. For the CDR3, the DNA is TGTGCCAGCACCGGAGAGGGGAGGAAAAAACTGTTTTTT.

The rearrangement joins TRBV11-2 to TRBJ2-2; D may be TRBD2 (6 bases). V lost 5 bases and J lost 4, with 17 bases in between. Germline V gene data show CDR1 as SGHAT and CDR2 as FQNNGV. This CDR3 has 16 residues. For the CDR3, the DNA is TGTGCCAGCAGCCGAGGGCCTAGCGAGGGCACCGGGGAGCTGTTTTTT. Protein: CASSRGPSEGTGELFF.

The table lists this clone with a count of one. The rearrangement links TRBV9 to TRBJ2-1; no reliable D call. The ends were cut back, 0 bases at V and 3 bases at J, with 7 bases in the middle. Germline V CDR1 and CDR2: SGDLS, YYNGEE. The CDR3 extends over 14 amino acids. Here the CDR3 DNA reads TGTGCCAGCAGCGTAGGTCAGGTCTACAATGAGCAGTTCTTC. It encodes CASSVGQVYNEQFF.

The chain is built from TRBV5-1 and TRBJ2-5, with a weak D call TRBD1 (6 bases). The CDR3 length is 15 residues. The germline V and J ends were trimmed by 4 bases and 1 base, with 14 bases remaining between them. CDR1 and CDR2 from the germline V gene are SGHRS and YFSETQ. Written as DNA, the CDR3 is TGCGCCAGCAGCCTGATAGGACAGCGCCAAGAGACCCAGTACTTC. It is translated as CASSLIGQRQETQYF.

The chain uses TRBV6-4 and TRBJ2-3; tentatively, D is TRBD1 (6 bases). The germline CDR1 and CDR2 sequences are MRHNA and SNTAGT. The CDR3 length is 16 residues. V gave up 3 bases and J gave up 2 bases, with 15 bases separating them. In DNA form, the CDR3 reads TGTGCCAGCAGTGAAACAGGGCCACCTTTCACAGATACGCAGTATTTT. It yields the protein CASSETGPPFTDTQYF.

The chain uses TRBV29-1 and TRBJ2-5; TRBD2 aligns across 12 bases. Germline V CDR1 and CDR2: SQVTM, ANQGSEA. The junction had 14 bases not matched to a gene; V was cut back by 7 bases and J by 5 bases. This CDR3 has 16 residues. This chain's CDR3 is CSARLAGAPLGETQYF. The CDR3 bases are TGCAGCGCTCGACTAGCGGGGGCACCTCTGGGCGAGACCCAGTACTTC.

This rearrangement joins TRBV25-1 to TRBJ2-1, with TRBD2 as a possible D gene (5 bases). The CDR3 runs to 14 residues. Per germline, CDR1 MGHDK and CDR2 SYGVNS. V shed 4 bases and J shed 8 bases, with 15 bases lying between them. DNA for the CDR3: TGTGCCAGCAGTGCTATGACTGGGCGGGATGAGCAGTTCTTC. It is translated as CASSAMTGRDEQFF.

This clone was recorded only once. The chain joins TRBV27 to TRBJ2-4, with D perhaps matching TRBD2 (6 bases). CDR1 and CDR2 from the germline V gene are MNHEY and SMNVEV (reference sequence). The CDR3 consists of 13 residues. Trimming pared 6 bases from V and 2 bases from J, leaving 8 bases between. The CDR3 bases are TGTGCCAGCAGCGGCGGGACCAAAAACATTCAGTACTTC. Translating gives CASSGGTKNIQYF.

The chain uses TRBV5-5 and TRBJ2-2, with 7 bases identical to TRBD1. The junction had 8 bases not matched to a gene; V was cut back by 4 bases and J by 5 bases. The germline gives CDR1 SGHKS, CDR2 YYEKEE (reference sequence). The CDR3 is 15 amino acids. This CDR3 reads CASSPDPGQTGELFF. The CDR3 DNA is TGTGCCAGCAGCCCCGATCCGGGACAGACCGGGGAGCTGTTTTTT.

Only a few counts were recorded for this clone. The chain carries TRBV4-2 and TRBJ2-1; D is undetermined. The V gene's germline CDR1 is LGHNA and CDR2 YNFKEQ. With 1 base removed from V and 5 bases from J, the gap between germline ends came to 3 bases. This CDR3 comprises 12 residues. CDR3 nucleotides: TGTGCCAGCAGCCAAGGAGACAATGAGCAGTTCTTC. Translation gives CASSQGDNEQFF.

The chain uses TRBV10-1 and TRBJ1-1; TRBD1 might be the D (6 bases). The CDR3 sequence is 15 residues long. V shed 3 bases and J shed 0 bases, with 11 bases lying between them. Germline assignment: CDR1 WNHNN and CDR2 SYGVQD (reference sequence). This chain's CDR3 is CASSEGTGLNTEAFF. CDR3 sequence (DNA): TGCGCCAGCAGTGAAGGTACAGGGCTGAACACTGAAGCTTTCTTT.

The genes are TRBV29-1 and TRBJ1-5, with D possibly matching TRBD1 (6 bases). The germline V and J ends were trimmed by 6 bases and 2 bases, with 11 bases remaining between them. Germline values: CDR1 SQVTM, CDR2 ANQGSEA. This CDR3 has 13 residues. The CDR3, as DNA: TGCAGCGTAGTACAGGGTGGCAATCAGCCCCAGCATTTT. This translates into CSVVQGGNQPQHF. Using reference TRBV29-1 and TRBJ1-5 for the parts outside the CDR3, the full variable domain is SAVISQKPSRDICQRGTSLTIQCQVDSQVTMMFWYRQQPGQSLTLIATANQGSEATYESGFVIDKFPISRPNLTFSTLTVSNMSPEDSSIYLCSVVQGGNQPQHFGDGTRLSIL.

This clone was seen once. The rearrangement uses TRBV7-2 and TRBJ1-5, with TRBD1 identical over 8 bases. The CDR3 sequence is 16 residues long. The germline CDR1 and CDR2 sequences are SGHTA and FQGNSA. Trimming cost V 6 bases and J 6 bases; bases outside gene matches: 13. The CDR3 DNA follows: TGTGCCAGCAGTCTTCTTGTGACAGGGGTGGGTCAGCCCCAGCATTTT. Its translation: CASSLLVTGVGQPQHF.